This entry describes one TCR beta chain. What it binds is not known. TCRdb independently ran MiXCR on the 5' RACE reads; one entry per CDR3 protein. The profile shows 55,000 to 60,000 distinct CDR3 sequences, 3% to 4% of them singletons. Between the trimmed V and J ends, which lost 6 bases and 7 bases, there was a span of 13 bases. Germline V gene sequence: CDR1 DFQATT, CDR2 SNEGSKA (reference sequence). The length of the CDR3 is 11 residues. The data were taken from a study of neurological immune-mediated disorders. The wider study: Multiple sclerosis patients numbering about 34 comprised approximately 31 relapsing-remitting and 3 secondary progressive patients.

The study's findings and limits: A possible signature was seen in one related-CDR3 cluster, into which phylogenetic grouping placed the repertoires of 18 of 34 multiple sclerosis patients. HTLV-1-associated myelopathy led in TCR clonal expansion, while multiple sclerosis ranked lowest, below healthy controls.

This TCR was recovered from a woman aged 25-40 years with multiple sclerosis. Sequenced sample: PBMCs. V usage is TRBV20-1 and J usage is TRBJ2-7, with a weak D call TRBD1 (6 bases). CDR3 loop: CSATLGQEQYF. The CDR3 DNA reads TGCAGTGCCACCCTGGGACAAGAGCAGTACTTC.